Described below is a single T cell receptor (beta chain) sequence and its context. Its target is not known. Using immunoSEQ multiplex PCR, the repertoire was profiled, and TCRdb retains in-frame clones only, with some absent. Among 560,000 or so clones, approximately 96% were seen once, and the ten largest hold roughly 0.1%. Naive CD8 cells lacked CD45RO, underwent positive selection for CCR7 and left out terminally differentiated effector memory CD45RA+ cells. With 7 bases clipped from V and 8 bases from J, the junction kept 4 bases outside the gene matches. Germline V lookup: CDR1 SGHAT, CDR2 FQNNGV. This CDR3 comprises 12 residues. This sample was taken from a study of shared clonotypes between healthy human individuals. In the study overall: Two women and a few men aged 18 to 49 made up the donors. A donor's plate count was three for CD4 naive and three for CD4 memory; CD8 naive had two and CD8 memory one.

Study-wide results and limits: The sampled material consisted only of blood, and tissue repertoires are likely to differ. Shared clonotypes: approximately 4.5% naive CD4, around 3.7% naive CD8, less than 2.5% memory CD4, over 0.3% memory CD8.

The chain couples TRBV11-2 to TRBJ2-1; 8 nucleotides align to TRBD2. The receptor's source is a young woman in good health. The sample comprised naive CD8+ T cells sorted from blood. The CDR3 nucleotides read TGTGCCAGCACCAGCGGGAGCGATGAGCAGTTCTTC. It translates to CASTSGSDEQFF.